Sequencing of this T cell receptor beta chain was carried out in a study of blood T cells in healthy people across ages. The use of a sample-barcoded 5' primer and a J-beta primer mix characterized a second PCR of about 6 to 12 cycles. A single record per CDR3 protein comes from TCRdb applying MiXCR to the 5' RACE reads. The sample consists of about 640,000 distinct CDR3 sequences, around three fifths of them appearing once. Study-level findings and limits: Per million T cells, the diversity of TCR beta decreased roughly linearly as age advanced.

Worth noting for this clonotype: Its antigen is as yet unknown.

Isolation of PBMCs gave at least 6 million cells per sample. J lost 2 bases, V lost 4 bases, and 4 bases had no gene match. The CDR3 extends over 15 amino acids. This receptor was obtained from a man aged 55 to 70 in good health. The chain is built from TRBV12-3 or TRBV12-4 and TRBJ2-7; 11 nucleotides agree with TRBD1. The material sequenced was blood. CDR3 residues: CASSSPGQGAYEQYF. The CDR3, as DNA: TGTGCCAGCAGTTCCCCGGGACAGGGGGCCTACGAGCAGTACTTC.